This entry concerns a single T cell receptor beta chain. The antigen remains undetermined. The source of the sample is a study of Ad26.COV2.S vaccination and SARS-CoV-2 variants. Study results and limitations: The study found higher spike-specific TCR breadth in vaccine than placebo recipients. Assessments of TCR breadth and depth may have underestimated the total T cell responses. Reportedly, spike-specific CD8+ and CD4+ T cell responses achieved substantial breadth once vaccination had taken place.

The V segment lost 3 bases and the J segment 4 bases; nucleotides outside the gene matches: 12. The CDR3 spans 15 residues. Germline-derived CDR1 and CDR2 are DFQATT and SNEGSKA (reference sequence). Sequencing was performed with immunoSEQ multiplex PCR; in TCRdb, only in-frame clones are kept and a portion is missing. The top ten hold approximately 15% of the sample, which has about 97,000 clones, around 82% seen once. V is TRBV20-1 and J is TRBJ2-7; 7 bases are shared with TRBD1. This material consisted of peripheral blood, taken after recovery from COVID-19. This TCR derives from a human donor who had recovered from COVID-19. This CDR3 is CSASIGIDRAYEQYF. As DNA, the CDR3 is TGCAGTGCTAGTATCGGCATCGACAGGGCTTACGAGCAGTACTTC.